A selection of T cell receptor beta chains follows, all from one sample in a study of cytomegalovirus exposure and HLA in healthy donors. Only in-frame clones appear in the TCRdb table, and some are missing; sequencing was by immunoSEQ multiplex PCR. The sample consists of roughly 92,000 clones, approximately 81% of them appearing once. Material: PBMCs. The receptors come from a woman in her seventies in good health and CMV-seropositive. Both conserved end residues are part of each CDR3.

J: TRBJ1-1
V: TRBV19
CDR3: CASSIRGGEAFF

J: TRBJ2-4
V: TRBV7-2
CDR3: CASSPDRYRNIQYF

J: TRBJ2-5
V: TRBV5-1
CDR3: CASSLGAAGEETQYF

J: TRBJ2-7
V: TRBV7-2
CDR3: CASSLQGAGGEQYF

J: TRBJ2-7
V: TRBV9
CDR3: CASSVGVPAEGHEQYF

J: TRBJ1-2
V: TRBV19
CDR3: CASNTPGRGYGYTF

J: .
V: TRBV11-2
CDR3: CASSSPFRGLYEQYF

J: TRBJ2-1
V: TRBV7-2
CDR3: CASSPGASGRIYNEQFF

J: TRBJ2-1
V: TRBV5-1
CDR3: CASSLAFTSGSGGEQFF

J: TRBJ2-7
V: TRBV5-3
CDR3: CASSLETGSFYEQYF

J: TRBJ2-7
V: TRBV27
CDR3: CASSPRRLFGKYF

J: TRBJ2-7
V: TRBV11-2
CDR3: CASSSSEGISYEQYF

J: TRBJ1-4
V: TRBV7-9
CDR3: CASSLAQGSPKLFF

J: TRBJ2-7
V: TRBV29-1
CDR3: CSVLRDRGYEQYF

J: TRBJ2-5
V: TRBV18
CDR3: CASSPQGLARETQYF

J: TRBJ2-4
V: TRBV6-5
CDR3: CASSYSPSAKNIQYF

J: TRBJ2-1
V: TRBV7-2
CDR3: CASRLTGDAYNEQFF

J: TRBJ1-5
V: TRBV27
CDR3: CASRDRGARSQPQHF

J: TRBJ1-6
V: TRBV19
CDR3: CASGNRDNSPLHF

J: TRBJ2-7
V: TRBV11-3
CDR3: CASSLVEGNEQYF

J: TRBJ2-3
V: TRBV21-1
CDR3: CASSKKSGDTQYF

J: TRBJ2-7
V: TRBV10-3
CDR3: CAISSGQGRGYEQYF

J: TRBJ2-2
V: TRBV29-1
CDR3: CSVAKGLNTGELFF

J: TRBJ2-3
V: TRBV28
CDR3: CASSLLAGQDTQYF

J: TRBJ2-1
V: TRBV14
CDR3: CASSQGLAGVSNEQFF

J: TRBJ2-3
V: TRBV5-1
CDR3: CASSLRTDFRTDTQYF

J: TRBJ1-1
V: TRBV29-1
CDR3: CSVPDTRMNTEAFF